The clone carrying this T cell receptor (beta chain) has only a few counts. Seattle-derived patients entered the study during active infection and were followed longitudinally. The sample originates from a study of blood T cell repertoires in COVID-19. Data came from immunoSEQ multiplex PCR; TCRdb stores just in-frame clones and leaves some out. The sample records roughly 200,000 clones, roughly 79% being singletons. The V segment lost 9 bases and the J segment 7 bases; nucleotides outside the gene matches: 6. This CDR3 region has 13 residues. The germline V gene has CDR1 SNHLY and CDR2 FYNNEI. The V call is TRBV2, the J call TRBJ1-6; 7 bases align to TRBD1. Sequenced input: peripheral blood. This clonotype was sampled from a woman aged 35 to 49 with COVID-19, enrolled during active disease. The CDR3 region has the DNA TGTGCCAGAACTCCGGGACAGAATTCACCCCTCCACTTT. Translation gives CARTPGQNSPLHF.